This T cell receptor (beta chain) was sequenced during a study of blood T cells in healthy people across ages. Alongside a J-beta primer mix, a sample-barcoded 5' primer served in a second PCR lasting roughly 7 to 11 cycles. MiXCR, run by TCRdb on the 5' RACE reads, gives a single entry per CDR3 protein. This repertoire shows 550,000 to 600,000 distinct CDR3 sequences, about 25% found once; its top ten account for under 20%. Notes on the study in general: The recorded TCR beta diversity per million T cells decreased in a roughly linear manner with age.

Every sample had a minimum of 6 million PBMCs isolated. CDR1 is MNHEY and CDR2 is SMNVEV in the germline V gene (reference sequence). The CDR3 runs 16 residues. V lost 0 bases, J lost 7 bases, and 18 bases lay in between. This clonotype was counted only a few times. Antigen unknown. Sequenced input: blood. V usage is TRBV27 and J usage is TRBJ1-2, with TRBD1 as a possible D gene (5 bases). This TCR was sampled from a woman aged 70 to 79 in good health. The CDR3 nucleotides are TGTGCCAGCAGTTTATCAAGGGGCCGCGGGTTCTTTGGCTACACCTTC. As protein: CASSLSRGRGFFGYTF.